Listed here are 24 T cell receptor beta chains from one sample, sequenced in a study of T cell repertoires in cytomegalovirus infection. TCRdb redid the calling of the reads with MiXCR, one entry per CDR3 protein. The table has 180,000 or so distinct CDR3 sequences, roughly a sixth seen once. Input material: CD8+ T cells from PBMCs. The receptors were gathered from a human donor in good health (CMV status not recorded). Some clones in this sample may be carry-over from other donors' samples.

This clonotype has only a few counts. The chain is built from TRBV6-6 and TRBJ2-1, with TRBD2 matching 10 bases. The V gene end was trimmed by 4 bases and the J gene end by 6 bases; junction bases not matched to a gene: 12. The germline CDR1 and CDR2 sequences are MNHNY and SVGAGI (reference sequence). The CDR3 contains 17 residues. In DNA form, the CDR3 reads TGTGCCAGCAGTTGGACCGCGGCTAGCGGGGGAGTCAATGAGCAGTTCTTC. It is translated as CASSWTAASGGVNEQFF.

This clonotype was picked up a small number of times. The CDR3 is CASSSTGTALAKNIQYF. The CDR3 DNA sequence: TGTGCCAGCAGCTCGACCGGGACGGCGTTAGCCAAAAACATTCAGTACTTC. The V gene is TRBV7-9, the J gene TRBJ2-4; TRBD1 or TRBD2 may be the D gene (5 bases each). The germline V gene encodes CDR1 SEHNR and CDR2 FQNEAQ (reference sequence). The CDR3 covers 17 residues. V was cut by 4 bases and J by 0 bases, with 16 bases left in between.

This clonotype was counted between two and nine times. The genes are TRBV7-2 and TRBJ1-2; D is ambiguous. From germline, CDR1 is SGHTA and CDR2 FQGNSA. CDR3 size: 13 residues. The V and J ends lost 5 bases and 2 bases respectively, with 9 bases between them. CDR3 sequence reads: CASSHPQNYGYTF. In DNA, the CDR3 is TGTGCCAGCAGCCACCCACAGAACTATGGCTACACCTTC.

This clonotype was picked up a small number of times. The rearrangement joins TRBV7-8 to TRBJ2-3; D tentatively fits TRBD1 or TRBD2 (5 bases each). The V end lost 3 bases, the J end lost 5 bases, and 12 bases lay between the germline ends. The CDR3 extends over 14 amino acids. The germline V gene encodes CDR1 SGHVS and CDR2 FQNEAQ. In DNA, the CDR3 is TGTGCCAGCAGCTTTCCGGGGCGGCAAGATACGCAGTATTTT. Translated, it gives CASSFPGRQDTQYF.

This clonotype turned up a few times. This CDR3 reads CASSFRQGGSNYGYTF. The CDR3 DNA reads TGTGCCAGCAGTTTCCGACAGGGAGGTTCTAACTATGGCTACACCTTC. The genes are TRBV12-3 or TRBV12-4 and TRBJ1-2; 7 nucleotides agree with TRBD1. V gave up 3 bases and J gave up 0 bases; unmatched junction bases: 7. The CDR3 is 16 residues long.

This chain links TRBV7-9 with TRBJ2-7, with 8 bases matching TRBD2. The trim removed 5 bases at V and 2 bases at J, leaving 8 bases unmatched. The CDR3 is 15 amino acids. The germline gives CDR1 SEHNR, CDR2 FQNEAQ (reference sequence). The CDR3 bases are TGTGCCAGCAGCCCCCCCGGGACTAGTGCCTACGAGCAGTACTTC. It encodes CASSPPGTSAYEQYF.

This clonotype showed up just a few times. The rearrangement links TRBV2 to TRBJ2-5; D might be TRBD1 (5 bases). V was shortened by 2 bases and J by 5 bases, with 18 bases between the two germline ends. This CDR3 is built from 16 residues. CDR1 is SNHLY, CDR2 FYNNEI, per germline. This CDR3 is CASSETVQVKGETQYF. For the CDR3, the DNA is TGTGCCAGCAGTGAAACGGTGCAGGTCAAGGGGGAGACCCAGTACTTC. The full variable domain, completed using reference TRBV2 and TRBJ2-5, is EPEVTQTPSHQVTQMGQEVILRCVPISNHLYFYWYRQILGQKVEFLVSFYNNEISEKSEIFDDQFSVERPDGSNFTLKIRSTKLEDSAMYFCASSETVQVKGETQYFGPGTRLLVL.

This clonotype was counted a few times. The V gene is TRBV12-3 or TRBV12-4, the J gene TRBJ1-1, with a weak D call TRBD1 (5 bases). V was cut by 6 bases and J by 1 base, with 15 bases left in between. This CDR3 has 15 amino acids. The CDR3: CASSRASGANTEAFF. CDR3 bases: TGTGCCAGCAGCCGGGCCTCCGGGGCGAACACTGAAGCTTTCTTT.

The V gene is TRBV7-9, the J gene TRBJ1-2; unclear D gene. Deletions cut 2 bases from V and 0 bases from J, with 22 bases between. CDR1 is SEHNR and CDR2 is FQNEAQ in the germline V gene (reference sequence). The CDR3 runs to 19 residues. The CDR3 nucleotides are TGTGCCAGCAGCTTATCGCTGAAGGATGGGGTCCCTCCTAACTATGGCTACACCTTC. It specifies CASSLSLKDGVPPNYGYTF.

This clonotype was counted only a few times. The J gene is TRBJ1-1, the V gene TRBV7-2, with 7 bases aligning to TRBD1. CDR3 length: 16 amino acids. Germline CDR1 reads SGHTA; CDR2 reads FQGNSA. J gave up 8 bases and V 2 bases, and 14 bases lay outside the gene matches. CDR3: CASSLPAGTAVIEAFF. The CDR3 nucleotides are TGTGCCAGCAGCTTACCCGCCGGGACAGCCGTAATAGAAGCTTTCTTT.

This clonotype was picked up a small number of times. J is TRBJ2-7 and V is TRBV4-1; tentative D call: TRBD2 (6 bases). The CDR3 spans 15 residues. Trimming pared 1 base from V and 0 bases from J, leaving 10 bases between. The germline V gene has CDR1 MGHRA and CDR2 YSYEKL. The CDR3 protein is CASSQGGTSSYEQYF. The CDR3 bases are TGCGCCAGCAGCCAAGGCGGGACGAGCTCCTACGAGCAGTACTTC.

This clonotype was counted between two and nine times. As DNA, the CDR3 is TGTGCCAGCAGCCCCCTACGTAGATCCTCCTACGAGCAGTACTTC. It is translated as CASSPLRRSSYEQYF. J is TRBJ2-7 and V is TRBV7-9; no definite D call. In germline, CDR1 is SEHNR, CDR2 FQNEAQ (reference sequence). CDR3 length: 15 residues. Deletions cut 5 bases from V and 0 bases from J, with 14 bases between.

The V call is TRBV6-1, the J call TRBJ2-2, with no clear D. Germline V gene sequence: CDR1 MNHNS, CDR2 SASEGT. This CDR3 comprises 15 residues. V shed 8 bases and J shed 1 base, with 14 bases lying between them. CDR3 residues: CASLAATQNTGELFF. The CDR3 DNA follows: TGTGCCAGCCTGGCGGCGACGCAGAACACCGGGGAGCTGTTTTTT.

CDR3 DNA: TGTGCCAGCAGCTTAGTAGGTGACGGTGGCTACACCTTC. It translates to CASSLVGDGGYTF. This chain links TRBV7-2 with TRBJ1-2; D is unclear. CDR3 length: 13 amino acids. V lost 1 base to trimming and J lost 7 bases, with 10 bases between them. Germline V gives CDR1 SGHTA, CDR2 FQGNSA.

This clonotype was recorded at least ten times. The V and J genes are TRBV6-2 or TRBV6-3 and TRBJ2-2; no reliable D call. This CDR3 contains 12 residues. Between the trimmed V and J ends, which lost 3 bases and 8 bases, there was a span of 7 bases. Germline CDR1 and CDR2: MNHEY and SVGEGT. The CDR3 protein is CASSYGAGELFF. CDR3 nucleotides: TGTGCCAGCAGTTATGGCGCTGGGGAGCTGTTTTTT.

This clonotype came up many times. The chain couples TRBV7-8 to TRBJ1-5; the D is unclear. Germline V gene lookup returns CDR1 SGHVS and CDR2 FQNEAQ. This CDR3 is built from 17 residues. With 1 base removed from V and 5 bases from J, the gap between germline ends came to 18 bases. The CDR3 DNA follows: TGTGCCAGCAGCTTAGGAGAGTTGGGGAGATACGATCAGCCCCAGCATTTT. It specifies CASSLGELGRYDQPQHF.

The chain couples TRBV20-1 to TRBJ1-2; TRBD1 aligns across 8 bases. The CDR3 has 14 amino acids. CDR1 is DFQATT, CDR2 SNEGSKA, per germline (reference sequence). V gave up 7 bases and J gave up 2 bases; unmatched junction bases: 9. The CDR3 DNA reads TGCAGTGTTCCGGGGGACAGGTTAAACTATGGCTACACCTTC. Translating gives CSVPGDRLNYGYTF.

This rearrangement joins TRBV6-2 or TRBV6-3 to TRBJ1-5; D remains ambiguous. This CDR3 comprises 16 residues. The germline gives CDR1 MNHEY, CDR2 SVGEGT. V was cut by 7 bases and J by 0 bases, with 16 bases left in between. CDR3 nucleotide sequence: TGTGCCAGCAAAGGCTTTGGGGTCTATAGCAATCAGCCCCAGCATTTT. This encodes CASKGFGVYSNQPQHF.

A note on this clonotype: A much larger clone is a single base away; this may be a read error. V gene TRBV6-2 or TRBV6-3 combines with J gene TRBJ2-7; TRBD2 is a possible D gene (6 bases). CDR3 length equals 13 residues. V lost 4 bases to trimming and J lost 4 bases, with 11 bases between them. Germline V CDR1 and CDR2: MNHEY, SVGEGT. The CDR3 DNA reads TGTGCCAGCAGTTCTGGAGGGGAATACGAGCAGTACTTC. Residues: CASSSGGEYEQYF.

The genes are TRBV10-3 and TRBJ1-2; 7 bases are shared with TRBD1. This CDR3 is 16 amino acids long. The J segment lost 4 bases and the V segment lost 2 bases, leaving 10 bases of the junction unmatched. Germline assignment: CDR1 ENHRY and CDR2 SYGVKD. For the CDR3, the DNA is TGTGCCATCAGTGAGCCACAGGGGCTGATGGGCTATGGCTACACCTTC. Residues: CAISEPQGLMGYGYTF.

This chain connects TRBV10-3 to TRBJ2-2; TRBD1 or TRBD2 may be the D gene (6 bases each). CDR3 length: 13 residues. The germline V and J ends were trimmed by 9 bases and 7 bases, with 15 bases remaining between them. The germline V gene encodes CDR1 ENHRY and CDR2 SYGVKD. The CDR3 nucleotides are TGTGCCATGCTCACAGGGCGGGGCGGGGAGCTGTTTTTT. Translating it yields CAMLTGRGGELFF.

This clonotype was found a few times. The V call is TRBV12-3 or TRBV12-4, the J call TRBJ1-1; no clear D gene. The CDR3 is 15 amino acids. The V end lost 6 bases, the J end lost 0 bases, and 14 bases lay between the germline ends. The CDR3 loop is CASRNTQTMNTEAFF. The DNA of the CDR3 is TGTGCCAGCAGAAACACCCAGACCATGAACACTGAAGCTTTCTTT.

This clonotype was counted between two and nine times. V usage is TRBV12-3 or TRBV12-4 and J usage is TRBJ2-5; maybe TRBD2 (6 bases). Between the trimmed V and J ends, which lost 6 bases and 5 bases, there was a span of 13 bases. There are 13 residues in the CDR3. CDR3 DNA sequence: TGTGCCAGCAGAGGCGGGGCTGAGGAGACCCAGTACTTC. It translates to CASRGGAEETQYF.

This clonotype was seen a few times. The chain joins TRBV12-3 or TRBV12-4 to TRBJ2-4; D remains ambiguous. V shed 3 bases and J shed 6 bases, with 9 bases lying between them. CDR3 length: 13 residues. The CDR3 protein is CASSFSGPNIQYF. The DNA for the CDR3 is TGTGCCAGCAGTTTTTCCGGGCCAAACATTCAGTACTTC.